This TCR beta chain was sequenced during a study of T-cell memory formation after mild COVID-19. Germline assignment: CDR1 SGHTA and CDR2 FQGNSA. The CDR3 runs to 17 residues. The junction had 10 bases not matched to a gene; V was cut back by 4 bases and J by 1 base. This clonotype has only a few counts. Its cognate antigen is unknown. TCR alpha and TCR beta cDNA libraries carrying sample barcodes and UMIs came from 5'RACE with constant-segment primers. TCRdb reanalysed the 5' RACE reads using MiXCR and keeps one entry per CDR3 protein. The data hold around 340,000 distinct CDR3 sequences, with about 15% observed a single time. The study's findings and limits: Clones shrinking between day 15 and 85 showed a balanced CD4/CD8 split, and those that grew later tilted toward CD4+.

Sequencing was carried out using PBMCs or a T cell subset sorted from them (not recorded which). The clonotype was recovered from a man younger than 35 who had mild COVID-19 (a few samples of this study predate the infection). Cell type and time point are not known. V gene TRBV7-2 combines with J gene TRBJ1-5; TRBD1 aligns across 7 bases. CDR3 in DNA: TGTGCCAGCAGCTCAGACAGGGTGGGAAAAAGCAATCAGCCCCAGCATTTT. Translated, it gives CASSSDRVGKSNQPQHF.